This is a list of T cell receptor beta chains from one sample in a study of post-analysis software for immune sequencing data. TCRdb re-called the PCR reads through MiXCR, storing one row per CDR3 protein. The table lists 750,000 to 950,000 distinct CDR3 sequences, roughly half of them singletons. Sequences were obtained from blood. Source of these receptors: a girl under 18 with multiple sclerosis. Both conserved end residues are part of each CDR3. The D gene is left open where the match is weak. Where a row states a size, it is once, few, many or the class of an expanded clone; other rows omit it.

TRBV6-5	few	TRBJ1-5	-	CASRPTGNSNQPQHF	TGTGCCAGCAGGCCCACAGGGAATAGCAATCAGCCCCAGCATTTT
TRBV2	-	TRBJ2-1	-	CASSERLGYEQFF	TGTGCCAGCAGTGAAAGGTTAGGCTATGAGCAGTTCTTC
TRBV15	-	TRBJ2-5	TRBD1	CATSRDRRQGDLAFVETQYF	TGTGCCACCAGCAGAGATCGTCGGCAGGGGGACCTTGCTTTTGTGGAGACCCAGTACTTC
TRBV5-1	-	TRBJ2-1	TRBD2	CASSLALAGWSEQFF	TGCGCCAGCAGCTTGGCCCTAGCGGGGTGGAGTGAGCAGTTCTTC
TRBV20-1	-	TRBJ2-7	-	CSGGAGESYEQYF	TGCAGTGGGGGGGCGGGAGAGTCCTACGAGCAGTACTTC
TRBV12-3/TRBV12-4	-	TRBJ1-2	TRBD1	CASSFTGTGHGYTF	TGTGCCAGCAGTTTTACCGGGACAGGCCATGGCTACACCTTC
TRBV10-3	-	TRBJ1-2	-	CAIGDPTYGYTF	TGTGCCATCGGGGACCCGACTTATGGCTACACCTTC
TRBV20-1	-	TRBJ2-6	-	CSATDRWGANVLTF	TGCAGTGCAACCGACAGGTGGGGGGCCAACGTCCTGACTTTC
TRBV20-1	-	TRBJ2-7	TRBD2	CSAREGLAGAYEQYF	TGCAGTGCTAGAGAGGGGCTAGCGGGAGCCTACGAGCAGTACTTC
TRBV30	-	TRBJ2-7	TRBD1	CAWSFRDRGLGEQYF	TGTGCCTGGAGTTTCCGGGACAGGGGATTGGGGGAGCAGTACTTC
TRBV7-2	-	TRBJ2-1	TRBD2	CASSPPPTSGLYNEQFF	TGTGCCAGCAGCCCCCCACCTACTAGCGGGTTGTACAATGAGCAGTTCTTC
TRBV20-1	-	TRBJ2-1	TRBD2	CSASPGLGRNEQFF	TGCAGTGCTAGTCCGGGACTAGGAAGGAATGAGCAGTTCTTC
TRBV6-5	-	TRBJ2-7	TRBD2	CASSKPERESYEQYF	TGTGCCAGCAGCAAACCCGAGCGGGAGAGCTACGAGCAGTACTTC
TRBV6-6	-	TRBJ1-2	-	CASSYSLGMANYGYTF	TGTGCCAGCAGTTATAGCCTGGGAATGGCTAACTATGGCTACACCTTC
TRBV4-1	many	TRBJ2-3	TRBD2	CASSQDMGLAADTQYF	TGCGCCAGCAGCCAAGATATGGGACTAGCGGCCGATACGCAGTATTTT
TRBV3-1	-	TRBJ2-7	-	CASSRGSVLYEQYF	TGTGCCAGCAGCCGGGGGTCGGTACTATACGAGCAGTACTTC
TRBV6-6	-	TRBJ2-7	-	CASSSNPGLKRAYEQYF	TGTGCCAGCAGTTCAAACCCGGGACTGAAGAGAGCCTACGAGCAGTACTTC
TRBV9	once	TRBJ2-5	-	CASSVGPVDETQYF	TGTGCCAGCAGCGTAGGTCCGGTGGATGAGACCCAGTACTTC
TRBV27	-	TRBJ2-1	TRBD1	CASSMGTGDYNEQFF	TGTGCCAGCTCCATGGGGACAGGGGACTACAATGAGCAGTTCTTC
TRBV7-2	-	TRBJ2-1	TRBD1	CASSFWTGGSNEQFF	TGTGCCAGCAGCTTTTGGACAGGGGGGAGCAATGAGCAGTTCTTC
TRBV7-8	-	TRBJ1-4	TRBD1	CASSLPGGEEKLFF	TGTGCCAGCAGCTTGCCAGGGGGGGAAGAAAAACTGTTTTTT
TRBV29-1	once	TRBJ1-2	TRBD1	CSAPPGRGLNGYTF	TGCAGCGCGCCCCCGGGCAGGGGGTTGAATGGCTACACCTTC
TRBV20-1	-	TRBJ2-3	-	CSARGFGDPTIGDTQYF	TGCAGTGCTAGAGGGTTCGGGGACCCTACCATCGGAGATACGCAGTATTTT
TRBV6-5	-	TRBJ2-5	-	CASSPLAEEETQYF	TGTGCCAGCAGTCCCCTAGCAGAAGAAGAGACCCAGTACTTC
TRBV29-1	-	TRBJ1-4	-	CSVIRAIGEKLFF	TGCAGCGTCATTCGGGCCATTGGGGAAAAACTGTTTTTT
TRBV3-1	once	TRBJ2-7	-	CASSFDVGAYEQYF	TGTGCCAGCAGCTTCGATGTGGGTGCCTACGAGCAGTACTTC
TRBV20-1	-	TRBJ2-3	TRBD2	CSARDLAGGPPDTQYF	TGCAGTGCTAGAGATTTGGCGGGAGGGCCTCCAGATACGCAGTATTTT
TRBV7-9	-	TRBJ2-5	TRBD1	CASSPRDSAYQETQYF	TGTGCCAGCAGTCCCCGGGACAGTGCATACCAAGAGACCCAGTACTTC
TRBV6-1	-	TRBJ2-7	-	CASSTVERGSYEQYF	TGTGCCAGCAGCACGGTCGAAAGGGGCTCCTACGAGCAGTACTTC
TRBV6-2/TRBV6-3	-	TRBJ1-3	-	CASSYSARAGNTIYF	TGTGCCAGCAGTTACTCGGCCCGGGCTGGAAACACCATATATTTT
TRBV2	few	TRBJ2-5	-	CASMGYQETQYF	TGTGCCAGCATGGGGTATCAAGAGACCCAGTACTTC